One and the same sample provided the 28 T cell receptor beta chains below, sequenced in a study of immune cell composition in non-small cell lung cancer. Normal lung sampling was at least 3 cm from the tumour, as distant as possible. Only in-frame clones appear in the TCRdb table, and some are missing; sequencing was by immunoSEQ multiplex PCR. The data show around 16,000 clones, with 77% seen just once and 9.8% held by the top ten. The data also belong to a second study, concerning CD4 T cells in lung cancer.

Material: non-adjacent lung tissue. These receptors were obtained from a human donor with non-small cell lung cancer.

The genes are TRBV7-8 and TRBJ1-4; TRBD1 is a possible D gene (6 bases). Germline CDR1 SGHVS, CDR2 FQNEAQ. V shed 1 base and J shed 7 bases, with 25 bases lying between them. The CDR3 totals 19 residues. Written as DNA, the CDR3 is TGTGCCAGCAGCTTAGGGATGGCAGGGGAGGCTCCGAGATTTGAAAAACTGTTTTTT. It specifies CASSLGMAGEAPRFEKLFF.

This rearrangement joins TRBV6-1 to TRBJ2-2; 10 bases map to TRBD2. Trimming removed 4 bases from V and 5 bases from J; junction bases left unmatched: 4. Germline lookup yields CDR1 MNHNS and CDR2 SASEGT. CDR3 size: 15 residues. The CDR3 bases are TGTGCCAGCAGTGTCCTAGCGGGAGAGACCGGGGAGCTGTTTTTT. Translated: CASSVLAGETGELFF.

The V gene is TRBV5-1, the J gene TRBJ2-7; D call uncertain. Germline V lookup: CDR1 SGHRS, CDR2 YFSETQ. The CDR3 runs to 15 residues. V was pared by 2 bases and J by 6 bases, with 18 bases between. CDR3 nucleotides: TGCGCCAGCAGCTTCTTGGATCCCCATTATGGCGAGCAGTACTTC. It specifies CASSFLDPHYGEQYF.

CDR3 sequence (DNA): TGTGCCAGCAGCCACGGACAGGGGAGGGTGAAGAACACTGAAGCTTTCTTT. Translating gives CASSHGQGRVKNTEAFF. The chain is built from TRBV7-9 and TRBJ1-1; 9 bases agree with TRBD1. Trimming at V came to 5 bases and at J to 1 base, leaving 11 bases not matched to a gene. This CDR3 region has 17 residues. The germline V gene encodes CDR1 SEHNR and CDR2 FQNEAQ (reference sequence).

V gene TRBV27 combines with J gene TRBJ1-4; TRBD1 matches 7 bases. Germline V gene data show CDR1 as MNHEY and CDR2 as SMNVEV (reference sequence). J lost 6 bases, V lost 5 bases, and 9 bases had no gene match. The CDR3 runs to 15 residues. Here the CDR3 DNA reads TGTGCCAGCAGTCCATTGCGACAGGGACATGAAAAACTGTTTTTT. Amino acids: CASSPLRQGHEKLFF.

The V call is TRBV28, the J call TRBJ1-2, with D perhaps TRBD1 (6 bases). V lost 8 bases and J 0 bases, leaving 19 bases between the germline ends. The CDR3 contains 16 residues. The germline V gene has CDR1 MDHEN and CDR2 SYDVKM. CDR3 residues: CASVHATAGANYGYTF. The CDR3, as DNA: TGTGCCAGCGTCCATGCCACAGCAGGGGCTAACTATGGCTACACCTTC.

The chain joins TRBV5-1 to TRBJ2-1; 9 bases align to TRBD2. V was pared by 0 bases and J by 7 bases, with 8 bases of the junction left unmatched. The CDR3 spans 16 residues. Per the germline V gene, CDR1 is SGHRS and CDR2 is YFSETQ. The CDR3 DNA reads as TGCGCCAGCAGCTTGGCCTCAGCGGGGGGTAGAAATGAGCAGTTCTTC. Translation: CASSLASAGGRNEQFF.

The CDR3 coding sequence is TGTGCTAGTGGCCCATCCGGGACAGGGGGTGGCTACACCTTC. It translates to CASGPSGTGGGYTF. The rearrangement links TRBV12-5 to TRBJ1-2, with TRBD1 matching 11 bases. This CDR3 comprises 14 residues. The junction had 7 bases not matched to a gene; V was cut back by 6 bases and J by 7 bases. Germline V gives CDR1 LGHNT, CDR2 FRNRAP.

This clone was seen a single time. The chain combines TRBV5-4 with TRBJ2-5, with 7 bases lining up with TRBD2. Germline lookup yields CDR1 SGHNT and CDR2 YYREEE (reference sequence). The junction had 10 bases not matched to a gene; V was cut back by 5 bases and J by 3 bases. The CDR3 is 15 amino acids. The CDR3 reads CASSFRDYAKETQYF. The CDR3 DNA follows: TGTGCCAGCAGTTTCCGGGACTACGCTAAAGAGACCCAGTACTTC.

The chain couples TRBV6-5 to TRBJ2-1; maybe TRBD1 (6 bases). Trimming took 6 bases from V and 6 from J, leaving 18 bases between them. The germline CDR1 and CDR2 sequences are MNHEY and SVGAGI. CDR3 length: 15 residues. CDR3: CASSFPGQRTNEQFF. The CDR3 DNA sequence: TGTGCCAGCAGCTTCCCAGGACAGCGTACCAATGAGCAGTTCTTC.

The V and J genes are TRBV7-9 and TRBJ2-5; possibly TRBD1 for D (6 bases). V was cut by 4 bases and J by 5 bases, with 17 bases left in between. The V gene's germline CDR1 is SEHNR and CDR2 FQNEAQ (reference sequence). The CDR3 loop spans 15 amino acids. The CDR3 DNA reads TGTGCCAGCAGCTCAAACAGGGCTCGGTGGGAGACCCAGTACTTC. Protein: CASSSNRARWETQYF.

The chain recombines TRBV18 with TRBJ1-2; D call uncertain. CDR1 and CDR2 from the germline V gene are KGHSH and LQKENI. The CDR3 is 13 residues long. V lost 3 bases, J lost 3 bases, and 8 bases lay in between. As DNA, the CDR3 is TGTGCCAGCTCACCGGGAGCGGACTATGGCTACACCTTC. Protein: CASSPGADYGYTF.

This clone is categorized as medium-sized. The gene calls are TRBV2 and TRBJ2-7, with D unclear. CDR1 is SNHLY, CDR2 FYNNEI, per germline. Trimming cost V 3 bases and J 3 bases, with 9 bases left between them. The CDR3 totals 13 residues. The CDR3 DNA reads TGTGCCAGCAGTGACAGGTTGTACTACGAGCAGTACTTC. It translates to CASSDRLYYEQYF. Filled out from reference TRBV2 and TRBJ2-7, the complete variable domain reads EPEVTQTPSHQVTQMGQEVILRCVPISNHLYFYWYRQILGQKVEFLVSFYNNEISEKSEIFDDQFSVERPDGSNFTLKIRSTKLEDSAMYFCASSDRLYYEQYFGPGTRLTVT.

This rearrangement joins TRBV5-4 to TRBJ2-7; 7 bases fit TRBD2. Per the germline V gene, CDR1 is SGHNT and CDR2 is YYREEE (reference sequence). The V segment lost 4 bases and the J segment 3 bases; nucleotides outside the gene matches: 13. The CDR3 is 16 amino acids. CDR3 sequence: CASSQEINRGVYEQYF. CDR3 DNA sequence: TGTGCCAGCAGCCAGGAGATTAATCGGGGGGTCTACGAGCAGTACTTC. Combining the CDR3 with reference TRBV5-4 and TRBJ2-7 gives the whole variable domain ETGVTQSPTHLIKTRGQQVTLRCSSQSGHNTVSWYQQALGQGPQFIFQYYREEENGRGNFPPRFSGLQFPNYSSELNVNALELDDSALYLCASSQEINRGVYEQYFGPGTRLTVT.

Only a few counts were recorded for this clone. This sequence joins TRBV11-1 and TRBJ1-1; no clear D gene. Germline CDR1 and CDR2: SGHAT and FQDESV (reference sequence). The V end lost 4 bases, the J end lost 8 bases, and 11 bases lay between the germline ends. The CDR3 is 12 residues long. The CDR3 nucleotides read TGTGCCAGCAGCTCCCCGAGGGCAGAAGCTTTCTTT. Residues: CASSSPRAEAFF.

This clone was recorded only once. The chain is built from TRBV19 and TRBJ1-1; TRBD1 is a possible D gene (5 bases). V dropped 3 bases and J dropped 6 bases, with 14 bases sitting between them. This CDR3 contains 14 residues. Germline V gives CDR1 LNHDA, CDR2 SQIVND (reference sequence). Here the CDR3 DNA reads TGTGCCAGTAGTATCTATCGGGGAGGGGCTGAAGCTTTCTTT. Its protein product is CASSIYRGGAEAFF.

The rearrangement uses TRBV5-4 and TRBJ1-4; TRBD1 aligns across 9 bases. J gave up 8 bases and V 4 bases, and 9 bases lay outside the gene matches. Germline CDR1 reads SGHNT; CDR2 reads YYREEE (reference sequence). The CDR3 runs to 15 residues. The chain's CDR3 is CASSLTGTGREKLFF. CDR3 DNA sequence: TGTGCCAGCAGCCTGACCGGGACAGGGAGGGAAAAACTGTTTTTT. The full variable domain, rest sourced from reference TRBV5-4 and TRBJ1-4, is ETGVTQSPTHLIKTRGQQVTLRCSSQSGHNTVSWYQQALGQGPQFIFQYYREEENGRGNFPPRFSGLQFPNYSSELNVNALELDDSALYLCASSLTGTGREKLFFGSGTQLSVL.

V gene TRBV5-1 combines with J gene TRBJ1-1; possible D gene TRBD1, 6 bases. The CDR3 covers 16 residues. V was pared by 0 bases and J by 1 base, with 13 bases between. The germline gives CDR1 SGHRS, CDR2 YFSETQ. In DNA, the CDR3 is TGCGCCAGCAGCTTGGATGGGGGGCTGGGGAACACTGAAGCTTTCTTT. Translating it yields CASSLDGGLGNTEAFF.

The chain is built from TRBV2 and TRBJ2-3, with 7 bases fitting TRBD1. The germline V gene has CDR1 SNHLY and CDR2 FYNNEI. The CDR3 is 13 amino acids. The V and J ends lost 4 bases and 9 bases, in that order; junction bases with no gene match: 7. The CDR3 DNA is TGTGCCAGCAGTGGGCAGGACAGGAGGACGCAGTATTTT. Amino acid sequence: CASSGQDRRTQYF.

This clone was found once. The V gene is TRBV7-2, the J gene TRBJ2-5; D is undetermined. The length of the CDR3 is 13 residues. V lost 2 bases and J lost 5, with 9 bases in between. Germline V gene sequence: CDR1 SGHTA, CDR2 FQGNSA. The CDR3: CASSLQFGETQYF. CDR3 sequence (DNA): TGTGCCAGCAGCTTACAGTTTGGCGAGACCCAGTACTTC.

This clone has a handful of counts. The identical CDR3 is also encoded by other nucleotide sequences in the sample. The genes are TRBV2 and TRBJ1-1, with D possibly being TRBD1 (5 bases). This CDR3 contains 14 residues. Germline CDR1 and CDR2: SNHLY and FYNNEI. V was cut by 8 bases and J by 0 bases, with 13 bases left in between. Here the CDR3 DNA reads TGTGCCAGCCTGCTAGAGGGGTTGAACACTGAAGCTTTCTTT. Translated, it gives CASLLEGLNTEAFF.

The rearrangement links TRBV5-1 to TRBJ2-3, with a weak D call TRBD1 (5 bases). Trimming removed 6 bases from V and 2 bases from J, with 10 bases in between. Germline V gene data show CDR1 as SGHRS and CDR2 as YFSETQ. CDR3 length: 13 residues. DNA of the CDR3: TGCGCCAGCATCAAGGGGTCCACAGATACGCAGTATTTT. Translation gives CASIKGSTDTQYF.

The gene calls are TRBV6-6 and TRBJ1-2; D is ambiguous. The germline V gene has CDR1 MNHNY and CDR2 SVGAGI (reference sequence). CDR3 size: 13 residues. Trimming pared 6 bases from V and 6 bases from J, leaving 14 bases between. The CDR3 protein is CASSPGLSNGYTF. The CDR3 nucleotides are TGTGCCAGCAGCCCCGGACTATCTAATGGCTACACCTTC.

The DNA of the CDR3 is TGTGCCAGCAGCTTTACGATAGACACCGGGGAGCTGTTTTTT. It specifies CASSFTIDTGELFF. The chain uses TRBV11-3 and TRBJ2-2; no reliable D call. The germline V and J ends were trimmed by 3 bases and 3 bases, with 8 bases remaining between them. This CDR3 is built from 14 residues. Per germline, CDR1 SGHNT and CDR2 YENEEA.

This chain joins TRBV7-3 and TRBJ1-2; possibly TRBD1 for D (5 bases). Germline CDR1 is SGHTA and CDR2 is FQGTGA. This CDR3 is built from 13 residues. With 0 bases removed from V and 8 bases from J, the gap between germline ends came to 10 bases. For the CDR3, the DNA is TGTGCCAGCAGCTTAACGGGTCAGGGAGGCTACACCTTC. As protein: CASSLTGQGGYTF. The variable domain in full, with the rest retrieved from reference TRBV7-3 and TRBJ1-2, is GAGVSQTPSNKVTEKGKYVELRCDPISGHTALYWYRQSLGQGPEFLIYFQGTGAADDSGLPNDRFFAVRPEGSVSTLKIQRTERGDSAVYLCASSLTGQGGYTFGSGTRLTVV.

The chain links TRBV5-4 to TRBJ2-7, with D possibly TRBD1 on 6 matching bases. CDR1 is SGHNT, CDR2 YYREEE, per germline (reference sequence). Trimming stripped 4 bases from V and 0 bases from J, with 11 bases between. CDR3 length: 14 amino acids. CDR3 coding DNA: TGTGCCAGCAGCCGCAAACAGGGCTCCTACGAGCAGTACTTC. This gives the protein CASSRKQGSYEQYF.

V and J are TRBV7-9 and TRBJ1-4, with D possibly being TRBD1 (6 bases). Per the germline V gene, CDR1 is SEHNR and CDR2 is FQNEAQ (reference sequence). V was clipped by 5 bases and J by 8 bases, with 21 bases between them. The CDR3 contains 16 residues. CDR3 DNA: TGTGCCAGCAGCGCTCGACAGGCTAGGGGAGACGAAAAACTGTTTTTT. This codes for CASSARQARGDEKLFF. Combining the CDR3 with reference TRBV7-9 and TRBJ1-4 gives the whole variable domain DTGVSQNPRHKITKRGQNVTFRCDPISEHNRLYWYRQTLGQGPEFLTYFQNEAQLEKSRLLSDRFSAERPKGSFSTLEIQRTEQGDSAMYLCASSARQARGDEKLFFGSGTQLSVL.

The CDR3 loop is CASSDRSRSDTQYF. In nucleotides, the CDR3 is TGTGCCAGTAGTGATCGATCTAGGTCGGATACGCAGTATTTT. The V call is TRBV19, the J call TRBJ2-3; no firm D call. Germline V CDR1 and CDR2: LNHDA, SQIVND (reference sequence). The V end was cut by 5 bases, the J end by 6 bases, with 15 bases between. The CDR3 contains 14 residues. The full variable domain, in which reference TRBV19 and TRBJ2-3 provide the parts outside the CDR3, is DGGITQSPKYLFRKEGQNVTLSCEQNLNHDAMYWYRQDPGQGLRLIYYSQIVNDFQKGDIAEGYSVSREKKESFPLTVTSAQKNPTAFYLCASSDRSRSDTQYFGPGTRLTVL.